The text below deals with one T cell receptor (beta chain). Its target is unknown. TCRdb keeps only in-frame clones here, not all; method: immunoSEQ multiplex PCR. The sample consists of approximately 33,000 clones, roughly two thirds of them appearing once. This entry belongs to a study of cytotoxic CD8 clonotypes in ibrutinib-treated CLL. From germline, CDR1 is LGHNA and CDR2 YSLEER. The V end was cut by 0 bases, the J end by 4 bases, with 15 bases between. This CDR3 has 16 residues. Study conclusions and caveats: Clonality rose at ibrutinib response, held steady in sustained remission, and fell toward baseline at progression. Sampling times, which were not matched between the groups, differed between sustained-remission patients and progressing patients. Public clonotypes, an uncommon group, contracted or remained stable on treatment.

The gene calls are TRBV4-3 and TRBJ1-2; D not certain. The sequences come from PBMCs, collected before ibrutinib treatment. The sequence derives from a human donor with chronic lymphocytic leukemia. CDR3 sequence: CASSQDRGYDGYGYTF. In DNA form, the CDR3 reads TGCGCCAGCAGCCAAGATAGAGGGTACGACGGCTATGGCTACACCTTC.